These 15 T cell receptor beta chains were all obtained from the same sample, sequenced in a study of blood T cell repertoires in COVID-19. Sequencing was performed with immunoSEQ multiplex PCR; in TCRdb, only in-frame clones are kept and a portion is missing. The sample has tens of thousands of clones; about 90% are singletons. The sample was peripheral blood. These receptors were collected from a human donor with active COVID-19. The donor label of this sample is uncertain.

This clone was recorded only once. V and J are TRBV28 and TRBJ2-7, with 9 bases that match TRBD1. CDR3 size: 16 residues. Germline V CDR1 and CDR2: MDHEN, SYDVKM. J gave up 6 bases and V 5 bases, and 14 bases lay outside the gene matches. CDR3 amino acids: CASSGTGTGPFGEQYF. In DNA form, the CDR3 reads TGTGCCAGCAGTGGTACCGGGACAGGGCCCTTCGGCGAGCAGTACTTC.

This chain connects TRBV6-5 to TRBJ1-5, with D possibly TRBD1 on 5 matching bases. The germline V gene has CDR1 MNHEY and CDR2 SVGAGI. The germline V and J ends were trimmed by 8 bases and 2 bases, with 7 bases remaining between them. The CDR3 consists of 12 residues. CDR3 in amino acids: CASGGGNQPQHF. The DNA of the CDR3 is TGTGCCAGCGGAGGGGGCAATCAGCCCCAGCATTTT.

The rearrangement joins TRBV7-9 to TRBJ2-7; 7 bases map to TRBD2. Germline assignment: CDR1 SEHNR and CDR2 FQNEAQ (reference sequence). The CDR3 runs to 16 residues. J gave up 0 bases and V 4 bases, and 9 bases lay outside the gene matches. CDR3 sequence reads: CASSSTASGPSYEQYF. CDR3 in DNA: TGTGCCAGCAGCTCGACAGCTAGCGGACCCTCCTACGAGCAGTACTTC.

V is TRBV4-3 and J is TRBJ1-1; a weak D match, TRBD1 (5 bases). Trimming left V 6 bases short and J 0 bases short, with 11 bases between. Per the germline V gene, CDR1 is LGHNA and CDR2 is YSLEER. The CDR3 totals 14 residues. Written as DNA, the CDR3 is TGCGCCAGCAGTTACGGGGGGATGAACACTGAAGCTTTCTTT. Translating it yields CASSYGGMNTEAFF.

The CDR3 DNA is TGTGCCAGCAGCTTAGATCGGGGAGTTGGGAATGAGCAGTTCTTC. Its translation: CASSLDRGVGNEQFF. The chain uses TRBV11-3 and TRBJ2-1; D possibly corresponds to TRBD2 (5 bases). The CDR3 sequence is 15 residues long. Trimming pared 0 bases from V and 7 bases from J, leaving 13 bases between. Germline CDR1 is SGHNT and CDR2 is YENEEA.

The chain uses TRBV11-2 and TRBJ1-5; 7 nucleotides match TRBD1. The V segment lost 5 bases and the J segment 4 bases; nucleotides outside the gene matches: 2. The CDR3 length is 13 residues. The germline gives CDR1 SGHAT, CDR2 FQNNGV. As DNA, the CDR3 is TGTGCCAGCAGCGCGGACAGGAATCAGCCCCAGCATTTT. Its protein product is CASSADRNQPQHF.

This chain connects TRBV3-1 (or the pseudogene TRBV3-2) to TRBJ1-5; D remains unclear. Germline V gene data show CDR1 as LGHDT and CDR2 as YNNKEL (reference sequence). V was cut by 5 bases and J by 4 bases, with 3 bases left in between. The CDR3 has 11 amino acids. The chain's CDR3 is CASSENQPQHF. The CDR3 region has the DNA TGTGCCAGCAGCGAGAATCAGCCCCAGCATTTT.

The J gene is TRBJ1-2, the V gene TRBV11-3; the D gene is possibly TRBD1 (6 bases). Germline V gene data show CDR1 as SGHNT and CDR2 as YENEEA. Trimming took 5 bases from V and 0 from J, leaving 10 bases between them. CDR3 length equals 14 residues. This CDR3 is CASSLRTANYGYTF. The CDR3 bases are TGTGCCAGCAGCCTAAGGACAGCTAACTATGGCTACACCTTC.

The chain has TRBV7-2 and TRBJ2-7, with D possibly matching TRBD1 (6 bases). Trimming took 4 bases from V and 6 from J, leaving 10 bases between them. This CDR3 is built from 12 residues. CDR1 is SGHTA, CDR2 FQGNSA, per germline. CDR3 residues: CASSSSGAEQYF. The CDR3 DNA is TGTGCCAGCAGCTCATCAGGGGCCGAGCAGTACTTC. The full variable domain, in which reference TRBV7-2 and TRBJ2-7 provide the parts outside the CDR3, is GAGVSQSPSNKVTEKGKDVELRCDPISGHTALYWYRQSLGQGLEFLIYFQGNSAPDKSGLPSDRFSAERTGGSVSTLTIQRTQQEDSAVYLCASSSSGAEQYFGPGTRLTVT.

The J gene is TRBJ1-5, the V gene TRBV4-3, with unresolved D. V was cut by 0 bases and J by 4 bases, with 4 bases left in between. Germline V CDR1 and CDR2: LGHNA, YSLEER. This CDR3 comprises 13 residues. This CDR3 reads CASSQDQNQPQHF. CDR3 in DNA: TGCGCCAGCAGCCAAGATCAGAATCAGCCCCAGCATTTT.

The CDR3 reads CASSVGSEANLYEQYF. In nucleotides, the CDR3 is TGTGCCAGCAGCGTAGGGTCCGAGGCCAACCTCTACGAGCAGTACTTC. This chain links TRBV9 with TRBJ2-7; unclear D gene. CDR3 size: 16 residues. V was shortened by 0 bases and J by 3 bases, with 16 bases between the two germline ends. Germline CDR1 and CDR2: SGDLS and YYNGEE.

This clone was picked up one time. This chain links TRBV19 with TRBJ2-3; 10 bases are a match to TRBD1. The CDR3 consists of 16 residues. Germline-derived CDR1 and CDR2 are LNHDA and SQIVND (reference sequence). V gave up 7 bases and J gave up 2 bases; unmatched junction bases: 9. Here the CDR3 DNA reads TGTGCCAGTAAAAGGACAGGGGGACTAATCACAGATACGCAGTATTTT. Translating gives CASKRTGGLITDTQYF.

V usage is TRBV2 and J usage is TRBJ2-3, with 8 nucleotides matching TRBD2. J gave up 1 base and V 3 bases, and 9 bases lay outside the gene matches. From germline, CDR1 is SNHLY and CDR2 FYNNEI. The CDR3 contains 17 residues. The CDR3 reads CASSDEREYHGTDTQYF. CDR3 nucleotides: TGTGCCAGCAGTGACGAGCGGGAGTATCATGGCACAGATACGCAGTATTTT.

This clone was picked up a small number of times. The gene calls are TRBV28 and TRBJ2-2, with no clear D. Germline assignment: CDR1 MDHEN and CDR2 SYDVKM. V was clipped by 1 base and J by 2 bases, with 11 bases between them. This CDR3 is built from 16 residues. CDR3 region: CASSLFSVANTGELFF. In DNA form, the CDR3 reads TGTGCCAGCAGTTTATTTTCGGTAGCTAACACCGGGGAGCTGTTTTTT.

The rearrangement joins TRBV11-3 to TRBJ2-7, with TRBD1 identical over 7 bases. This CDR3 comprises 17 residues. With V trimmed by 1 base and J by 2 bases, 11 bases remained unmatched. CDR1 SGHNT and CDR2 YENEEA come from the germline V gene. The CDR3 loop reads CASSLAKDRIRPYEQYF. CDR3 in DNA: TGTGCCAGCAGCTTAGCCAAGGACAGGATCCGACCCTACGAGCAGTACTTC.